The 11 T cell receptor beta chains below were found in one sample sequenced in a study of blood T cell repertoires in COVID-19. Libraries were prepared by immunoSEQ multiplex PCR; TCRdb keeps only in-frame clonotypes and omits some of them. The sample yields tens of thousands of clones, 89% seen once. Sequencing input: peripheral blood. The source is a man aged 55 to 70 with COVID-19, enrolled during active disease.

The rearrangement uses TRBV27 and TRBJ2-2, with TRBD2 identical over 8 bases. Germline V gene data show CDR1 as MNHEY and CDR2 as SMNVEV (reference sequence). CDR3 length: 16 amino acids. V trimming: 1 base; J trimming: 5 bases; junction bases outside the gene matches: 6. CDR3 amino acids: CASSLFVAGTTGELFF. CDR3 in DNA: TGTGCCAGCAGTTTATTCGTAGCGGGAACAACCGGGGAGCTGTTTTTT.

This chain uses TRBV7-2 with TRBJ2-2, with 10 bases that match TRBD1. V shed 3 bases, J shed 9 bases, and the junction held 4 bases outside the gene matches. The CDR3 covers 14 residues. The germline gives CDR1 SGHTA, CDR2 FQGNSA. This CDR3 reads CASSFRDRGRELFF. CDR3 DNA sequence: TGTGCCAGCAGCTTCCGGGACAGGGGAAGGGAGCTGTTTTTT. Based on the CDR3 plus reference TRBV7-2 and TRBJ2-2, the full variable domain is GAGVSQSPSNKVTEKGKDVELRCDPISGHTALYWYRQSLGQGLEFLIYFQGNSAPDKSGLPSDRFSAERTGGSVSTLTIQRTQQEDSAVYLCASSFRDRGRELFFGEGSRLTVL.

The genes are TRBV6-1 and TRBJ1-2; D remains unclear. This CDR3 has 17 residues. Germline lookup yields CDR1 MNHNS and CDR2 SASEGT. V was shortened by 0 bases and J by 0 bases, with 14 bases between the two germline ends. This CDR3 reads CASSEAAFTESNYGYTF. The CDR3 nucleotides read TGTGCCAGCAGTGAAGCGGCCTTTACAGAATCTAACTATGGCTACACCTTC.

Here the CDR3 reads CASSLTGNYEQYF. CDR3 nucleotide sequence: TGTGCCAGCAGCTTGACGGGGAACTACGAGCAGTACTTC. The chain has TRBV5-4 and TRBJ2-7; the D gene is possibly TRBD2 (5 bases). The CDR3 runs to 13 residues. Germline loops: CDR1 SGHNT, CDR2 YYREEE (reference sequence). V was clipped by 1 base and J by 3 bases, with 8 bases between them.

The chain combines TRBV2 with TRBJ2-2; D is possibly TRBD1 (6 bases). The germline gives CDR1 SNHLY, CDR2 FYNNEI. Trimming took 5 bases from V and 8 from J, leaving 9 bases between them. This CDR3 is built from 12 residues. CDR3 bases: TGTGCCAGCAGTCCGGACAGAGGGGAGCTGTTTTTT. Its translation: CASSPDRGELFF.

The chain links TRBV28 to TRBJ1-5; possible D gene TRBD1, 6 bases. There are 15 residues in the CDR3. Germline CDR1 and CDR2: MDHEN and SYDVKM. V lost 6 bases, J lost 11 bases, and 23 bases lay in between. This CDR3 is CASSVAGARTGAQHF. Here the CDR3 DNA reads TGTGCCAGCAGCGTCGCGGGGGCCAGGACCGGGGCCCAGCATTTT.

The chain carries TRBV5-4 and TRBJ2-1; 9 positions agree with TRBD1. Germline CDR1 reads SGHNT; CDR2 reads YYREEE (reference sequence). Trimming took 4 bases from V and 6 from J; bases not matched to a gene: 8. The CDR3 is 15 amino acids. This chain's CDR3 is CASSPGQDRGNEQFF. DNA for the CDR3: TGTGCCAGCAGCCCCGGACAGGACAGGGGCAATGAGCAGTTCTTC.

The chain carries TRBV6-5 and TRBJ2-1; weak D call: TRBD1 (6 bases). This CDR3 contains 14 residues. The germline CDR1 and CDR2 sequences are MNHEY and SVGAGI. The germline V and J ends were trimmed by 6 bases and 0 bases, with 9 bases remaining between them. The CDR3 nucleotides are TGTGCCAGCAGCACAGGGAGCTCCTACAATGAGCAGTTCTTC. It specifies CASSTGSSYNEQFF.

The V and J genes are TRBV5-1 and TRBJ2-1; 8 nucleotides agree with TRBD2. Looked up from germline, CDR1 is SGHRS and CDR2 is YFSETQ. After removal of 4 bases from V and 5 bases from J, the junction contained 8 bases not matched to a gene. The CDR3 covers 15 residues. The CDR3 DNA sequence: TGCGCCAGCAGCGGGAAAGCGGGGGCGGACAATGAGCAGTTCTTC. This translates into CASSGKAGADNEQFF. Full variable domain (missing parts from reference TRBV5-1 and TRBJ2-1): KAGVTQTPRYLIKTRGQQVTLSCSPISGHRSVSWYQQTPGQGLQFLFEYFSETQRNKGNFPGRFSGRQFSNSRSEMNVSTLELGDSALYLCASSGKAGADNEQFFGPGTRLTVL.

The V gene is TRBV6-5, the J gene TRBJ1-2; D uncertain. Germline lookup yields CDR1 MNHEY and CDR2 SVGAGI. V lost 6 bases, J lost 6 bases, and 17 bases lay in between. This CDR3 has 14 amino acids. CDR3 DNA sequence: TGTGCCAGCAGGGCCCAAGCGGCTACCGATGGCTACACCTTC. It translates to CASRAQAATDGYTF.

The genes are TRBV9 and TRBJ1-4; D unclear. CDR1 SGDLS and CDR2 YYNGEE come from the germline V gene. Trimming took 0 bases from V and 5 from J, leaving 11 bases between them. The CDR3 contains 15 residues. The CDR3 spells CASSVGVGRNEKLFF. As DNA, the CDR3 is TGTGCCAGCAGCGTAGGGGTGGGCCGAAATGAAAAACTGTTTTTT.